This passage covers 3 T cell receptor beta chains from one sample sequenced in a study of CD8+CD57+ T cells in acquired aplastic anemia. The template used for profiling TCR beta VDJ and CDR3 was genomic DNA. One entry per CDR3 protein results from TCRdb running MiXCR on the reads. This sample has about 160,000 distinct CDR3 sequences, with approximately 43% found just once. The sequencing sample was made of sorted CD4+, CD8+, or CD8+CD57+ T cells (not recorded which) from PBMCs. Receptors originate from a human donor in good health.

Comments on this clonotype: Just one base apart from a much larger clone, this may be a read error. The genes are TRBV6-1 and TRBJ1-3, with 9 bases identical to TRBD1. Germline V lookup: CDR1 MNHNS, CDR2 SASEGT. This CDR3 spans 15 amino acids. Unmatched junction bases numbered 6, after V lost 9 bases and J lost 0 bases. The CDR3 DNA is TGTGCCAGGCATCCGGGACAGGGCTCTGGAAACACCATATATTTT. Encoded protein: CARHPGQGSGNTIYF.

As for this clonotype: This may come from a read error, since a much larger clone is one base off. The chain carries TRBV20-1 and TRBJ2-4; 7 bases are shared with TRBD1. There are 12 residues in the CDR3. Trimming removed 6 bases from V and 8 bases from J; junction bases left unmatched: 7. Germline V gene lookup returns CDR1 DFQATT and CDR2 SNEGSKA (reference sequence). CDR3 residues: CSARQGSHIQYF. The CDR3 DNA is TGCAGTGCCAGACAGGGTAGCCACATTCAGTACTTC.

The table lists this clonotype with a count of one. The genes are TRBV5-1 and TRBJ2-3; 9 nucleotides line up with TRBD1. Per germline, CDR1 SGHRS and CDR2 YFSETQ. V trimming: 0 bases; J trimming: 6 bases; junction bases outside the gene matches: 5. The CDR3 covers 15 residues. For the CDR3, the DNA is TGCGCCAGCAGCTTGGAACAGGGGGCATGGGATACGCAGTATTTT. Its protein product is CASSLEQGAWDTQYF.